The following is a T cell receptor beta chain sequence with its context. This clone was picked up one time. The antigen it recognizes is unknown. Base qualities are not recorded, but no much larger clone differs from it by a single base. Whole blood was collected in K2EDTA tubes by collaborating institutions according to the institutions' own protocols. Collaborator samples were shipped for TCRbeta analysis as frozen whole blood, isolated PBMCs, or DNA extracted from either sample type. This specimen belongs to a study of blood T cell repertoires in COVID-19 (TCRdb year 2020). Background on the whole study: Samples covering the acute and convalescent phases of COVID-19 were provided by collaborators in the United States, Italy and Spain. The material from the prospective study consisted of cDNA or gDNA derived from T cells, B-cell-depleted T cells, or PBMCs. The dataset comprised deeply sampled blood TCRbeta repertoires from subjects exposed to, actively infected with, or recovered from COVID-19. The repertoires were released in a freely available public database meant as a resource for research on the immune response to SARS-CoV-2. Samples were obtained from the ongoing ImmuneRACE study (first 160 participants) and from 950 to 1,500 subjects provided by 6 global collaborators. Nearly every sample came with metadata listing a de-identified subject ID, COVID-19 status, age in years and sex. HLA class I and class II types, where available, came from metadata supplied by the sample provider rather than from assay-based typing.

Results and caveats for the whole study, not just this receptor: The amount of clinical and demographic metadata varied by source and participant and was provided uncurated.

The immunoSEQ Assay, a bias-controlled multiplex PCR, was used to amplify TCRbeta CDR3 regions from genomic DNA. Per the original workflow: The number of nucleated cells in each sample was estimated from the amplification of reference gene primers within the assay. Sequence reads were collapsed and filtered to measure the absolute abundance of every unique TCRbeta CDR3 rearrangement. Productive Simpson clonality was computed per sample as the square root of Simpson's diversity index over productive rearrangements. As stored in TCRdb, this immuneACCESS dataset retains in-frame rearrangements with V and J assigned. A fraction of the clones does not appear; measured against another copy, unresolved V genes explain less than half of the discrepancy, and the remainder lacks a known reason. The V and J calls and clone size were taken over from that table, and D and trimming were inferred from the DNA. This sample gives more than 150,000 clones in total; around 84% of them show up just once. In total, the top ten clones hold about an eighth of the sample.

Input material: peripheral blood. This receptor was obtained from a man younger than 40 with active or convalescent COVID-19.

The CDR3 region has the sequence CASRVGTGGNQPQHF. The DNA reads as follows: TGTGCCAGCAGGGTGGGGACAGGGGGCAATCAGCCCCAGCATTTT. The chain is assembled from TRBV2 and TRBJ1-5; 10 central bases correspond to TRBD1. According to the germline V gene, CDR1 reads SNHLY and CDR2 reads FYNNEI. V loses 6 bases at its end and J loses 2 bases; junction bases beyond the gene matches: 4. The CDR3 sequence holds 15 residues, the cysteine and phenylalanine included. CDR3 DNA is the only sequence kept; it has 45 bases, read in frame from the first base.